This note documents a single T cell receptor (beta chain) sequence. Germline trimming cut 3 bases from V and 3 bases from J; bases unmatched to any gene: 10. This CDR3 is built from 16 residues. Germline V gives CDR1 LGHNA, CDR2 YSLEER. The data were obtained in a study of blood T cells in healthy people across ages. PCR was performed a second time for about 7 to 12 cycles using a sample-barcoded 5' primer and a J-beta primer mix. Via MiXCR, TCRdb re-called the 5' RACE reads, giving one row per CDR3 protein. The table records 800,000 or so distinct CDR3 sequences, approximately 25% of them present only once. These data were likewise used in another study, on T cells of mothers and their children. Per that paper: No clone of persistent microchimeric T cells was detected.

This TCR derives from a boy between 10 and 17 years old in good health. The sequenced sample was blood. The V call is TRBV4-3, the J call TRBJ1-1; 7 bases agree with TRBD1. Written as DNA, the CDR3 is TGCGCCAGCAGCCAGACCTCGACAGGGAGGGACACTGAAGCTTTCTTT. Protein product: CASSQTSTGRDTEAFF.